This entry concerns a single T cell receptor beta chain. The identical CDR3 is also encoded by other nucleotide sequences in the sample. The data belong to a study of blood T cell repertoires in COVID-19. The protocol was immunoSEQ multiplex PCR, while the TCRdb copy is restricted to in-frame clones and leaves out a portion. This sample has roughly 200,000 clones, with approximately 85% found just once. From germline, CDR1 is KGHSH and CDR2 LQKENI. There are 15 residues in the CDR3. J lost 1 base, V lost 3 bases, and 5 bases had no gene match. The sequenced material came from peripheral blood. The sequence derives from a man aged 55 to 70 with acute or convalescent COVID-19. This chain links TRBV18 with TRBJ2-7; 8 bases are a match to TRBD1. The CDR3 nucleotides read TGTGCCAGCTCACCCTCCCGGGACAGGTCCTACGAGCAGTACTTC. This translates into CASSPSRDRSYEQYF. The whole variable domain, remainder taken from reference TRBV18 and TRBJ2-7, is NAGVMQNPRHLVRRRGQEARLRCSPMKGHSHVYWYRQLPEEGLKFMVYLQKENIIDESGMPKERFSAEFPKEGPSILRIQQVVRGDSAAYFCASSPSRDRSYEQYFGPGTRLTVT.